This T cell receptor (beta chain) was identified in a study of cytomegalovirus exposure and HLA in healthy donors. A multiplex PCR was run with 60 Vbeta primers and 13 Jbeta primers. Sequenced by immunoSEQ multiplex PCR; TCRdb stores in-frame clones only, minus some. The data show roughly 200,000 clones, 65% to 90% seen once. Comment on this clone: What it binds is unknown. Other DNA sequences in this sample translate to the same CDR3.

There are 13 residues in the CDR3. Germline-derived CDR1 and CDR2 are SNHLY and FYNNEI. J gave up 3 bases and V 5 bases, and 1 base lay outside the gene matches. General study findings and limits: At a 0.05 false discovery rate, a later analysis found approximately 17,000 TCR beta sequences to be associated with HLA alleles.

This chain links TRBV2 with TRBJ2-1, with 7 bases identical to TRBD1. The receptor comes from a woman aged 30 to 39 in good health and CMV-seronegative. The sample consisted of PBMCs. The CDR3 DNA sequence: TGTGCCAGCAGTAGGGACAGCTACAATGAGCAGTTCTTC. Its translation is CASSRDSYNEQFF.